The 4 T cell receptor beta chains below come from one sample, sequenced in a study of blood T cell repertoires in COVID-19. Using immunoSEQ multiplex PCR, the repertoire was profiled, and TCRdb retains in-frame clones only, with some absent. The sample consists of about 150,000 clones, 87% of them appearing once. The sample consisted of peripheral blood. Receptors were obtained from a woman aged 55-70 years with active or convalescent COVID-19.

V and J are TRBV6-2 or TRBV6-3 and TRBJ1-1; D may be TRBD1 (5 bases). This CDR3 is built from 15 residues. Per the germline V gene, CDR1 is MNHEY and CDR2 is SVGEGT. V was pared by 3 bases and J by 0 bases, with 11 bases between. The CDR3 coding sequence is TGTGCCAGCAGTTATATGACAGACTTGAACACTGAAGCTTTCTTT. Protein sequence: CASSYMTDLNTEAFF.

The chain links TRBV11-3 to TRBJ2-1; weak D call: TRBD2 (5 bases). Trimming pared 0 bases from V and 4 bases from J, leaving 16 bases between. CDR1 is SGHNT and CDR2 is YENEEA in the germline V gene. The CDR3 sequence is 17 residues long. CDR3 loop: CASSLERSGAPYNEQFF. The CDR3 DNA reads TGTGCCAGCAGCTTAGAAAGAAGCGGTGCCCCATACAATGAGCAGTTCTTC.

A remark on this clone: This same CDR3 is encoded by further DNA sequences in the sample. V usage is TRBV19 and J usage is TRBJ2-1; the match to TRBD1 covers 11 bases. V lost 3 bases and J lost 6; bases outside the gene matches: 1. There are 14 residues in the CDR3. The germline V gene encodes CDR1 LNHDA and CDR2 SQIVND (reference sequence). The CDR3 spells CASSIGTGGNEQFF. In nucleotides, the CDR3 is TGTGCCAGTAGTATCGGGACAGGGGGCAATGAGCAGTTCTTC.

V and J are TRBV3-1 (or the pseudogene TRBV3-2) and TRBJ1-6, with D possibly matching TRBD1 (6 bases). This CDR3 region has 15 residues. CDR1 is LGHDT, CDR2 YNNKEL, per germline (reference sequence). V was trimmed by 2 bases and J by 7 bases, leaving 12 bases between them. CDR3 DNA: TGTGCCAGCAGCCAACAGGGGATGCGGAATTCACCCCTCCACTTT. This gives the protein CASSQQGMRNSPLHF.